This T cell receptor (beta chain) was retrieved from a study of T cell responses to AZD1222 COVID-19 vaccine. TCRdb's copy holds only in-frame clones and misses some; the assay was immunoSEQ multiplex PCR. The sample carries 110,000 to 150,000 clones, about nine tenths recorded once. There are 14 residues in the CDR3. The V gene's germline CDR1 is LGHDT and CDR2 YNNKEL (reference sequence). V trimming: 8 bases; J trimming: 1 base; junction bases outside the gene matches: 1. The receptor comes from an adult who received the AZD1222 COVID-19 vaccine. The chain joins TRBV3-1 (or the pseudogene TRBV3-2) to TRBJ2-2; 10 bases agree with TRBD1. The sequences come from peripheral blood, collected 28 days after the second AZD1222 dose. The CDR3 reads CASRDRGNTGELFF. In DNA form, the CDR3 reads TGTGCCAGCCGGGACAGGGGGAACACCGGGGAGCTGTTTTTT.